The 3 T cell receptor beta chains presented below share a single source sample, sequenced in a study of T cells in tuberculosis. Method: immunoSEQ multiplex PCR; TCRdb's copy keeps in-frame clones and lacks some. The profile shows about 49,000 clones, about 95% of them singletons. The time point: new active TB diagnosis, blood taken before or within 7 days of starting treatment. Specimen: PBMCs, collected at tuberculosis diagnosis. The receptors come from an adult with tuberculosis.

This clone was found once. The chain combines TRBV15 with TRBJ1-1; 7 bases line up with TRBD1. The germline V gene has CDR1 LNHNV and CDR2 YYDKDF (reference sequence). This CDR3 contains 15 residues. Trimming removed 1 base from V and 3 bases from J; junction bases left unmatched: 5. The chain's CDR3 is CATSRADRVDTEAFF. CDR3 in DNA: TGTGCCACCAGCAGAGCCGACAGGGTTGACACTGAAGCTTTCTTT.

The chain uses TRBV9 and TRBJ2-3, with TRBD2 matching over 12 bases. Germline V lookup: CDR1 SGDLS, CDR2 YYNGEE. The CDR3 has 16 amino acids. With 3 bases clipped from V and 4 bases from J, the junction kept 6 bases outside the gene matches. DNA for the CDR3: TGTGCCAGCAGCGGAACCGGGACTAGCGGGCCAGATACGCAGTATTTT. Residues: CASSGTGTSGPDTQYF.

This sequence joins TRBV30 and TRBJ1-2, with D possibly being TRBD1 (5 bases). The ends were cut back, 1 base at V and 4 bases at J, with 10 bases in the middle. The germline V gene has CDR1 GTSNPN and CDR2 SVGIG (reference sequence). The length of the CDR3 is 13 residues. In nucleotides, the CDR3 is TGTGCCTGGAGTGATGGAGACAGCTATGGCTACACCTTC. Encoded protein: CAWSDGDSYGYTF.